This entry lists 26 T cell receptor beta chains sequenced from one sample in a study of molecular identifiers for immune sequencing clone quantification (dated by TCRdb to the late 2010s). Library generation was performed with PCR. The run used an Illumina HiSeq 4000. TCRdb applied fastp at Q25 and MiXCR to the public reads, then kept only in-frame beta chains. Rows with one shared CDR3 protein collapse into an entry with the most common genes and DNA. This sample has about 60,000 distinct CDR3 sequences in its table, and less than 20% of those were observed once. About 1.5% of the sample lies in the top ten. Source material: naive CD8+ T cells from blood, with Jurkat cell RNA spiked in. Per the publication, the cell subset or site label means: FACS-sorted CD8+CD4-CCR7+CD45RA+ naive T cells. These receptors were collected from a human donor in good health. Some libraries in this study had Jurkat cell RNA spiked in.

There are many counts of this clonotype. The V and J genes are TRBV4-1 and TRBJ2-1, with D perhaps given as TRBD1 or TRBD2 (5 bases each). Looked up from germline, CDR1 is MGHRA and CDR2 is YSYEKL. Trimming took 4 bases from V and 6 from J, leaving 16 bases between them. The CDR3 consists of 15 residues. This CDR3 reads CASSLTRTGANEQFF. The CDR3 DNA sequence: TGCGCCAGCAGCCTAACTAGGACCGGGGCCAATGAGCAGTTCTTC.

This clonotype was counted ten times or more. This sequence joins TRBV9 and TRBJ2-3; D not resolved. The CDR3 has 14 amino acids. Germline V gene sequence: CDR1 SGDLS, CDR2 YYNGEE. V lost 3 bases and J 2 bases, leaving 10 bases between the germline ends. CDR3 amino acids: CASSAARFTDTQYF. CDR3 sequence (DNA): TGTGCCAGCAGCGCCGCGAGATTCACAGATACGCAGTATTTT. Together with reference TRBV9 and TRBJ2-3, the CDR3 gives the full variable domain: DSGVTQTPKHLITATGQRVTLRCSPRSGDLSVYWYQQSLDQGLQFLIQYYNGEERAKGNILERFSAQQFPDLHSELNLSSLELGDSALYFCASSAARFTDTQYFGPGTRLTVL.

A few counts support this clonotype. The V gene is TRBV20-1, the J gene TRBJ2-7; D not resolved. With 0 bases removed from V and 2 bases from J, the gap between germline ends came to 11 bases. This CDR3 contains 14 residues. CDR1 and CDR2 (germline): DFQATT, SNEGSKA (reference sequence). CDR3 sequence reads: CSARDLGNAYEQYF. In DNA, the CDR3 is TGCAGTGCTAGAGATTTAGGAAATGCCTACGAGCAGTACTTC.

This clonotype was seen ten or more times. The V and J genes are TRBV27 and TRBJ1-1, with D unresolved. The CDR3 sequence is 10 residues long. CDR1 and CDR2 (germline): MNHEY, SMNVEV (reference sequence). Trimming removed 5 bases from V and 10 bases from J, with 8 bases in between. CDR3 region: CASSPRVAFF. CDR3 nucleotide sequence: TGTGCCAGCAGTCCCAGAGTAGCTTTCTTT.

The genes are TRBV12-3 or TRBV12-4 and TRBJ2-1; D may correspond to TRBD1 or TRBD2 (5 bases each). The CDR3 covers 11 residues. Trimming took off 5 bases at V and 11 bases at J, with 10 bases between the two ends. CDR3 sequence reads: CASSLGDQQFF. The CDR3 bases are TGTGCCAGCAGTCTCGGGGACCAGCAGTTCTTC.

This clonotype was counted at least ten times. V gene TRBV5-4 combines with J gene TRBJ2-3, with 13 positions matching TRBD2. The CDR3 consists of 17 residues. V lost 3 bases and J lost 5; bases outside the gene matches: 9. Germline CDR1 reads SGHNT; CDR2 reads YYREEE (reference sequence). The CDR3 DNA follows: TGTGCCAGCAGCTCTGGGCCGACTAGCGGGGGGCAAGATACGCAGTATTTT. It specifies CASSSGPTSGGQDTQYF.

This clonotype was picked up many times. The J gene is TRBJ2-6, the V gene TRBV3-1; D is unclear. V was trimmed by 0 bases and J by 0 bases, leaving 21 bases between them. CDR3 length: 21 residues. CDR1 is LGHDT and CDR2 is YNNKEL in the germline V gene (reference sequence). CDR3 sequence (DNA): TGTGCCAGCAGCCAAGATCGGACCACCGGGCCAGAGTTCTCTGGGGCCAACGTCCTGACTTTC. Protein: CASSQDRTTGPEFSGANVLTF.

This clonotype was counted ten times or more. V usage is TRBV5-1 and J usage is TRBJ2-3, with 10 nucleotides matching TRBD2. Germline V gene lookup returns CDR1 SGHRS and CDR2 YFSETQ. CDR3 size: 19 residues. Trimming took 3 bases from V and 2 from J; bases not matched to a gene: 15. CDR3 nucleotide sequence: TGCGCCAGCAGCTGGGATAACCAGGGGCTAGCGGGGGTCACAGATACGCAGTATTTT. This encodes CASSWDNQGLAGVTDTQYF.

This clonotype was counted at least ten times. J is TRBJ2-1 and V is TRBV29-1; a possible D gene is TRBD2 (6 bases). This CDR3 contains 16 residues. V shed 2 bases and J shed 0 bases, with 14 bases lying between them. Per germline, CDR1 SQVTM and CDR2 ANQGSEA. The CDR3 DNA reads TGCAGCGTTGAATTCCCTAGACTAGACTCCTACAATGAGCAGTTCTTC. Its translation is CSVEFPRLDSYNEQFF.

This clonotype showed up just a few times. V is TRBV28 and J is TRBJ1-2; weak D call: TRBD1 (6 bases). Per germline, CDR1 MDHEN and CDR2 SYDVKM. Between the trimmed V and J ends, which lost 4 bases and 2 bases, there was a span of 11 bases. This CDR3 is 14 amino acids long. The CDR3 spells CASSSRQANYGYTF. CDR3 nucleotides: TGTGCCAGCAGTTCCCGACAGGCGAACTATGGCTACACCTTC.

There are many counts of this clonotype. CDR3 protein: CASSEWGATTYEQYF. The CDR3, as DNA: TGTGCCAGCAGTGAATGGGGAGCGACCACCTACGAGCAGTACTTC. The chain recombines TRBV6-1 with TRBJ2-7; D perhaps matches TRBD2 (5 bases). Trimming cost V 2 bases and J 2 bases, with 13 bases left between them. This CDR3 contains 15 residues. Per germline, CDR1 MNHNS and CDR2 SASEGT.

This clonotype was seen only a few times. This chain uses TRBV7-9 with TRBJ2-3; D perhaps matches TRBD1 (8 bases). The V end lost 2 bases, the J end lost 0 bases, and 21 bases lay between the germline ends. This CDR3 has 19 amino acids. In germline, CDR1 is SEHNR, CDR2 FQNEAQ (reference sequence). CDR3 DNA sequence: TGTGCCAGCAGCTTATCCTGGACAGGGAGGGGGCCCAGCACAGATACGCAGTATTTT. Translation: CASSLSWTGRGPSTDTQYF.

This clonotype was seen ten or more times. The chain carries TRBV28 and TRBJ2-2, with D perhaps assigned TRBD1 or TRBD2 (5 bases each). The CDR3 is 16 residues long. The germline V gene encodes CDR1 MDHEN and CDR2 SYDVKM. V lost 8 bases and J lost 5, with 21 bases in between. The CDR3: CASGTRHETVTGELFF. The CDR3 DNA follows: TGTGCCAGCGGGACCAGACACGAGACAGTAACCGGGGAGCTGTTTTTT.

This chain connects TRBV12-3 or TRBV12-4 to TRBJ2-5; 12 bases agree with TRBD2. The CDR3 sequence is 15 residues long. After removal of 5 bases from V and 3 bases from J, the junction contained 4 bases not matched to a gene. In DNA form, the CDR3 reads TGTGCCAGCAGTGCTAGACTAGCGGGAGAAGAGACCCAGTACTTC. Protein: CASSARLAGEETQYF.

The rearrangement links TRBV24-1 to TRBJ2-1, with D perhaps given as TRBD1 or TRBD2 (5 bases each). In germline, CDR1 is KGHDR, CDR2 SFDVKD. The CDR3 has 14 amino acids. V lost 9 bases, J lost 0 bases, and 11 bases lay in between. The CDR3 region has the DNA TGTGCCACCGGGGGACGTAACTCCTACAATGAGCAGTTCTTC. Translation gives CATGGRNSYNEQFF.

This clonotype showed up many times. The rearrangement links TRBV15 to TRBJ1-3, with D possibly being TRBD1 (6 bases). V was clipped by 3 bases and J by 6 bases, with 12 bases between them. This CDR3 has 14 residues. Germline values: CDR1 LNHNV, CDR2 YYDKDF (reference sequence). CDR3 coding DNA: TGTGCCACCAGCAGCAGGGGAGGTATAAACACCATATATTTT. It translates to CATSSRGGINTIYF.

Comments on this clonotype: A much larger clone lies a single base off, so this may be a read error. V is TRBV6-5 and J is TRBJ2-3, with D possibly being TRBD1 or TRBD2 (5 bases each). Per the germline V gene, CDR1 is MNHEY and CDR2 is SVGAGI. CDR3 length: 14 residues. The CDR3: CASSTGPSTDAQYF. The CDR3 nucleotides read TGTGCCAGCAGTACGGGGCCGAGCACAGATGCGCAGTATTTT.

This clonotype was observed many times. The chain carries TRBV6-2 or TRBV6-3 and TRBJ1-2, with 8 bases that match TRBD1. J was trimmed by 7 bases and V by 2 bases; bases with no gene match: 9. The CDR3 is made up of 15 amino acids. The germline V gene encodes CDR1 MNHEY and CDR2 SVGEGT. CDR3: CASSYVRDRITGYTF. DNA of the CDR3: TGTGCCAGCAGTTACGTCCGGGACAGGATTACTGGCTACACCTTC.

This clonotype was seen more than once but under ten times. This sequence joins TRBV5-5 and TRBJ2-1, with a possible D match to TRBD2 (5 bases). This CDR3 contains 15 residues. The V end lost 1 base, the J end lost 8 bases, and 16 bases lay between the germline ends. Germline V lookup: CDR1 SGHKS, CDR2 YYEKEE (reference sequence). The CDR3 DNA follows: TGTGCCAGCAGCTTGTGCCTAGGCCGGGAAGATGAGCAGTTCTTC. It encodes CASSLCLGREDEQFF.

A remark on this clonotype: A read error may explain this, as a much larger clone is one base away. The chain is built from TRBV6-5 and TRBJ1-5, with a tentative D call TRBD1 (5 bases). V lost 5 bases, J lost 5 bases, and 7 bases lay in between. The CDR3 has 12 residues. CDR1 and CDR2 (germline): MNHEY, SVGAGI. CDR3 sequence reads: CASSDRDQPQHF. In nucleotides, the CDR3 is TGTGCCAGCAGTGACAGAGATCAGCCCCAGCATTTT.

This clonotype was seen a handful of times. This chain links TRBV27 with TRBJ2-1; the D call may be TRBD1 or TRBD2 (6 bases each). Trimming took off 2 bases at V and 3 bases at J, with 17 bases between the two ends. This CDR3 is built from 17 residues. Germline CDR1 reads MNHEY; CDR2 reads SMNVEV (reference sequence). The CDR3 nucleotides are TGTGCCAGCAGTTTAAGGGGGGACGGAACTAGCTACAATGAGCAGTTCTTC. This sequence encodes CASSLRGDGTSYNEQFF.

This clonotype has at least ten counts. The chain links TRBV29-1 to TRBJ2-7; 12 bases agree with TRBD1. Unmatched junction bases numbered 3, after V lost 1 base and J lost 5 bases. Looked up from germline, CDR1 is SQVTM and CDR2 is ANQGSEA. CDR3 length: 14 amino acids. The CDR3 spells CSVEAGTGGDEQYF. As DNA, the CDR3 is TGCAGCGTTGAAGCGGGGACAGGGGGCGACGAGCAGTACTTC.

This chain joins TRBV19 and TRBJ1-2; D is unresolved. The V gene's germline CDR1 is LNHDA and CDR2 SQIVND (reference sequence). This CDR3 spans 15 amino acids. The V end lost 9 bases, the J end lost 0 bases, and 17 bases lay between the germline ends. The CDR3 sequence is CARGAKGCTNYGYTF. In DNA form, the CDR3 reads TGTGCCAGGGGCGCGAAAGGTTGCACTAACTATGGCTACACCTTC.

This clonotype occurred many times. The genes are TRBV12-5 and TRBJ1-4; TRBD1 might be the D (6 bases). Germline-derived CDR1 and CDR2 are LGHNT and FRNRAP. The length of the CDR3 is 14 residues. As DNA, the CDR3 is TGTGTACCTCCTCCGGGACACGAGGAAGAAAAACTGTTTTTT. Its protein product is CVPPPGHEEEKLFF.

This clonotype came up a few times. With a much larger clone just one base away, this may be a read error. CDR3 DNA sequence: TGTGCCAGCAGCTTAGGGAGCGTTAACGAGCAGTACTTC. It yields the protein CASSLGSVNEQYF. V and J are TRBV7-6 and TRBJ2-7; D is undetermined. Germline V gene lookup returns CDR1 SGHVS and CDR2 FNYEAQ. Trimming shortened V by 1 base and J by 5 bases, and 9 bases separated the two germline ends. The CDR3 spans 13 residues.

With respect to this clonotype: This clone may be a read error of a much larger clone one base away. This rearrangement joins TRBV6-6 to TRBJ2-1; TRBD1 or TRBD2 may be the D gene (5 bases each). Trimming pared 2 bases from V and 5 bases from J, leaving 16 bases between. CDR1 and CDR2 (germline): MNHNY, SVGAGI (reference sequence). The CDR3 is made up of 16 amino acids. CDR3 bases: TGTGCCAGCAGTTACGCTCCGGTGACAGCGGACAATGAGCAGTTCTTC. It encodes CASSYAPVTADNEQFF.